The present T cell receptor (beta chain) was sequenced within a study of blood T cell repertoires in COVID-19. Study-wide background: Collection of acute and convalescent COVID-19 samples took place in the United States, Italy and Spain.

Per the original methods: Estimation of nucleated cell counts was performed using reference gene primer amplification. Sequenced by immunoSEQ multiplex PCR; TCRdb stores in-frame clones only, minus some. D and trimming come from the DNA, and the V and J calls and clone size come from that table. The sample lists approximately 400,000 clones, approximately 90% occurring once. Participants spanned ages about 18 to 89 years and resided in roughly 22 US areas. The study assigned cohorts using participant-reported clinical history. Sequenced: PBMCs or T cells enriched from blood (not recorded which). This clonotype originated in a woman aged 40 to 55 who had been exposed to COVID-19.

The CDR3: CASSEQWGQGAGYTF. The CDR3 nucleotides are TGTGCCAGCAGTGAGCAGTGGGGACAGGGAGCAGGCTACACCTTC. The chain couples TRBV6-4 to TRBJ1-2; 9 bases agree with TRBD1. CDR1 is MRHNA and CDR2 is SNTAGT in the germline V gene. This CDR3 has 15 residues. Trimming cost V 3 bases and J 8 bases; bases outside gene matches: 10.